These 9 T cell receptor beta chains share one sample of origin, sequenced in a study of CD8+CD57+ T cells in acquired aplastic anemia. Genomic DNA constituted the template upon which TCR beta VDJ and CDR3 profiling was performed. TCRdb re-called the reads through MiXCR, storing one row per CDR3 protein. The sample carries hundreds of thousands of distinct CDR3 sequences, approximately 70% recorded once. The sequencing sample was made of sorted CD4+, CD8+, or CD8+CD57+ T cells (not recorded which) from PBMCs. These receptors were obtained from a human donor in good health, serving as a control.

The V and J genes are TRBV4-2 and TRBJ2-3; tentative D call: TRBD2 (6 bases). V lost 1 base and J 0 bases, leaving 8 bases between the germline ends. This CDR3 is 15 amino acids long. Germline values: CDR1 LGHNA, CDR2 YNFKEQ. CDR3 region: CASSQVLASTDTQYF. The CDR3 DNA reads TGTGCCAGCAGCCAAGTGCTAGCGAGCACAGATACGCAGTATTTT.

In its sample, this clonotype was seen once. The chain recombines TRBV7-9 with TRBJ2-5, with 7 nucleotides matching TRBD1. CDR1 and CDR2 (germline): SEHNR, FQNEAQ (reference sequence). The CDR3 is 16 amino acids. After removal of 7 bases from V and 1 base from J, the junction contained 12 bases not matched to a gene. DNA for the CDR3: TGTGCCAGCAACTCGGGACCGACAGGGCTCCAAGAGACCCAGTACTTC. Protein sequence: CASNSGPTGLQETQYF.

In this sample, this clonotype turned up once. The rearrangement links TRBV12-3 or TRBV12-4 to TRBJ2-5; no definite D call. Trimming stripped 1 base from V and 2 bases from J, with 11 bases between. This CDR3 is 15 amino acids long. CDR3 bases: TGTGCCAGCAGTTTAGTACAGTCAAAGCAAGAGACCCAGTACTTC. This translates into CASSLVQSKQETQYF.

As regards this clonotype: Relative to the germline gene, one junction end is altered; a read error may explain this. V and J are TRBV7-2 and TRBJ2-1, with D possibly TRBD1 on 9 matching bases. The germline CDR1 and CDR2 sequences are SGHTA and FQGNSA. The CDR3 extends over 15 amino acids. The CDR3 DNA reads TGTGCCACCAGCAGAGCGGGGGACAGGGCCAATGAGCAGTTCTTC. It translates to CATSRAGDRANEQFF.

This clonotype was seen many times. This rearrangement joins TRBV12-3 or TRBV12-4 to TRBJ2-2, with TRBD1 identical over 7 bases. Unmatched junction bases numbered 8, after V lost 3 bases and J lost 7 bases. The CDR3 runs to 15 residues. The CDR3 region is CASSFYTGVHGELFF. The CDR3 DNA sequence: TGTGCCAGCAGTTTTTATACAGGGGTCCACGGGGAGCTGTTTTTT.

In the case of this clonotype: The junction differs from germline at one of its ends, possibly a read error. The gene calls are TRBV7-2 and TRBJ2-5; no clear D gene. Germline assignment: CDR1 SGHTA and CDR2 FQGNSA. The CDR3 loop spans 13 amino acids. The CDR3, as DNA: TGTGCCGGCAGCTTAGGGTACCAAGAGACCCAGTACTTC. Translation gives CAGSLGYQETQYF.

This chain connects TRBV14 to TRBJ2-5; D gene uncertain. Germline CDR1 and CDR2: SGHDN and FVKESK. V was clipped by 4 bases and J by 8 bases, with 8 bases between them. The CDR3 is made up of 11 amino acids. The CDR3 sequence: CASSRSITQYF. CDR3 in DNA: TGTGCCAGCAGCCGATCGATCACCCAGTACTTC.

This clonotype appeared a few times. This rearrangement joins TRBV19 to TRBJ2-7, with D tentatively TRBD1 (6 bases). The germline gives CDR1 LNHDA, CDR2 SQIVND (reference sequence). Trimming shortened V by 4 bases and J by 0 bases, and 7 bases separated the two germline ends. This CDR3 is 13 amino acids long. The CDR3 DNA reads as TGTGCCAGTAGTACGGACAGCTCCTACGAGCAGTACTTC. This gives the protein CASSTDSSYEQYF.

This rearrangement joins TRBV9 to TRBJ1-6, with D tentatively TRBD1 (5 bases). The CDR3 is made up of 15 amino acids. Trimming left V 3 bases short and J 13 bases short, with 20 bases between. Germline CDR1 SGDLS, CDR2 YYNGEE. The CDR3 nucleotides read TGTGCCAGCAGCGATTGCAGGGAGGGCAATCAGCCCCTCCACTTT. It yields the protein CASSDCREGNQPLHF.